This TCR beta chain came from a study of technical replicates of blood from several donors. This clone occurred a few times. Trimming left V 4 bases short and J 7 bases short, with 19 bases between. Per germline, CDR1 MGHRA and CDR2 YSYEKL. The CDR3 is made up of 16 amino acids. Profiled with immunoSEQ multiplex PCR; TCRdb holds only in-frame clones, not every one. Counted here are 75,000 to 95,000 clones, 75% to 95% occurring once; the ten biggest clones make up around 0.27%. V is TRBV4-1 and J is TRBJ1-4; D not certain. The TCR sequence derives from a human donor in good health. The sample was T cells isolated from PBMCs. The CDR3: CASSPVSTDGSEKLFF. DNA of the CDR3: TGCGCCAGCAGCCCCGTCTCGACGGACGGGAGTGAAAAACTGTTTTTT.